This TCR beta chain was captured by sequencing in a study of cytomegalovirus exposure and HLA in healthy donors. Study results and caveats: Upon later analysis, TCR association rates were observed to vary by HLA locus, being highest for DRB1 and lowest for HLA-C. When analyzed later, a missense DCLRE1C variant was found to be linked to TCR beta V- and J-gene trimming.

Comment on this clone: Antigen specificity is unknown.

The PCR used 60 Vbeta and 13 Jbeta primers. Profiling relied on immunoSEQ multiplex PCR, and the TCRdb table lists in-frame clones only, not all of them. The sample lists approximately 150,000 clones; 77% were seen once. CDR3 length equals 17 residues. With V trimmed by 4 bases and J by 2 bases, 7 bases remained unmatched. Germline CDR1 reads SGDLS; CDR2 reads YYNGEE. The chain recombines TRBV9 with TRBJ2-3, with TRBD2 matching 13 bases. Sequencing used PBMCs. This clonotype originated in a woman aged 40 to 55 in good health and CMV-seropositive. In DNA, the CDR3 is TGTGCCAGCAGCCCGCGACTAGCGGGGGGTATCACAGATACGCAGTATTTT. Protein product: CASSPRLAGGITDTQYF.